The 10 T cell receptor beta chains listed next were all sequenced from one sample in a study of blood T cell repertoires in COVID-19. Assay used: immunoSEQ multiplex PCR; TCRdb lists only in-frame clones, some missing. The sample consists of some 160,000 clones, around four fifths of them appearing once. Specimen: PBMCs or T cells enriched from blood (not recorded which). These receptors originate from a woman between 40 and 55 years old who had recovered from COVID-19.

This clone was picked up a small number of times. V and J are TRBV5-1 and TRBJ2-2; D gene ambiguous. The germline CDR1 and CDR2 sequences are SGHRS and YFSETQ. V was clipped by 5 bases and J by 0 bases, with 8 bases between them. CDR3 length: 14 residues. DNA of the CDR3: TGCGCCAGCAGAGTCGGAGCGAACACCGGGGAGCTGTTTTTT. As protein: CASRVGANTGELFF.

In nucleotides, the CDR3 is TGTGCCAGCAGCGCACACCTAGAGATGAACACTGAAGCTTTCTTT. Encoded protein: CASSAHLEMNTEAFF. J is TRBJ1-1 and V is TRBV9; D not certain. The germline V gene has CDR1 SGDLS and CDR2 YYNGEE. Trimming removed 3 bases at V and 0 bases at J, with 12 bases between. This CDR3 has 15 residues.

V and J are TRBV11-2 and TRBJ2-1; possible D gene TRBD1, 5 bases. Germline V gene sequence: CDR1 SGHAT, CDR2 FQNNGV. Trimming cost V 1 base and J 1 base, with 11 bases left between them. This CDR3 has 16 residues. For the CDR3, the DNA is TGTGCCAGCAGCTTAGTAGGGTCAGGGTCCTACAATGAGCAGTTCTTC. This encodes CASSLVGSGSYNEQFF.

The rearrangement joins TRBV21-1 to TRBJ2-5; the DNA was not used to check the table's D call, TRBD1. TRBV21-1 is a documented pseudogene. CDR3 length equals 13 residues. The CDR3 bases are TGTGCCAGCAGCAAAGCGGGCGAAGAGACCCAGTACTTC. Translated, it gives CASSKAGEETQYF.

Concerning this clone itself: At one end, the junction sequence differs from germline, possibly due to a read error. This chain links TRBV6-6 with TRBJ2-7; D is perhaps TRBD2 (5 bases). Germline CDR1 reads MNHNY; CDR2 reads SVGAGI (reference sequence). CDR3 length equals 15 residues. The CDR3 bases are TGTGCCAGCAGTTACGAGGGCGCCGGCTCCAACGAGCAGTACTTC. Its translation: CASSYEGAGSNEQYF.

This clone was seen a few times. The rearrangement links TRBV19 to TRBJ1-2; a possible D gene is TRBD1 (6 bases). V was cut by 3 bases and J by 0 bases, with 11 bases left in between. Germline V CDR1 and CDR2: LNHDA, SQIVND (reference sequence). The CDR3 has 15 amino acids. The CDR3 DNA sequence: TGTGCCAGTAGTATTTCCTGGACAGCTAACTATGGCTACACCTTC. This translates into CASSISWTANYGYTF.

A single count supports this clone. The V call is TRBV3-1 (or the pseudogene TRBV3-2), the J call TRBJ2-4; D ambiguous. The length of the CDR3 is 17 residues. CDR1 is LGHDT and CDR2 is YNNKEL in the germline V gene (reference sequence). Trimming removed 1 base at V and 0 bases at J, with 13 bases between. The CDR3 DNA is TGTGCCAGCAGCCAAGGATTTGGCGGTGTAGCCAAAAACATTCAGTACTTC. Protein sequence: CASSQGFGGVAKNIQYF.

The V gene is TRBV5-1, the J gene TRBJ2-5; TRBD2 might be the D (6 bases). This CDR3 is built from 14 residues. V was clipped by 4 bases and J by 3 bases, with 13 bases between them. Per germline, CDR1 SGHRS and CDR2 YFSETQ. CDR3: CASSRYSGEETQYF. The DNA for the CDR3 is TGCGCCAGCAGCCGATATTCGGGGGAAGAGACCCAGTACTTC.

The chain is built from TRBV11-2 and TRBJ1-3; maybe TRBD1 (6 bases). Deletions cut 5 bases from V and 4 bases from J, with 18 bases between. The CDR3 spans 16 residues. Germline V CDR1 and CDR2: SGHAT, FQNNGV. CDR3 loop: CASSINWGGTGNTIYF. DNA of the CDR3: TGTGCCAGCAGCATCAACTGGGGGGGCACCGGAAACACCATATATTTT.

The gene calls are TRBV2 and TRBJ1-2; no clear D. With 5 bases removed from V and 2 bases from J, the gap between germline ends came to 9 bases. This CDR3 is 13 amino acids long. Per the germline V gene, CDR1 is SNHLY and CDR2 is FYNNEI. The CDR3 sequence is CASSLVENYGYTF. In nucleotides, the CDR3 is TGTGCCAGCAGTTTGGTAGAAAACTATGGCTACACCTTC.